The following is a TCR beta chain sequence with its context. TCRdb reanalysed the 5' RACE reads using MiXCR and keeps one entry per CDR3 protein. The data show 40,000 to 60,000 distinct CDR3 sequences, approximately 6.6% seen once. The sample comes from a study of T-cell memory formation after mild COVID-19. J gave up 3 bases and V 4 bases, and 5 bases lay outside the gene matches. Germline CDR1 KGHDR, CDR2 SFDVKD. The CDR3 runs to 16 residues. The clonotype originates from a man aged 18 to 30 who had mild COVID-19 (a few samples of this study predate the infection). Cell type and time point are not known. The rearrangement uses TRBV24-1 and TRBJ1-1; TRBD1 aligns across 12 bases. The sequenced material came from PBMCs or a T cell subset sorted from them (not recorded which). CDR3: CATSDSGTGGDTEAFF. The CDR3 DNA is TGTGCCACCAGTGACTCCGGGACAGGGGGCGACACTGAAGCTTTCTTT.